One sample yielded the 17 T cell receptor beta chains listed below, sequenced in a study of beta chain features in type 1 diabetes. Isolated RNA was reverse transcribed in full, so expressed TCRB transcripts were sequenced. Measured with immunoSEQ multiplex PCR; TCRdb has only the in-frame clones, and not every one. The profile shows about 400,000 clones, around an eighth of them singletons. Sequencing was carried out using naive CD4+ T cells from blood. The receptors derive from a man between 18 and 29 years old in good health.

The V gene is TRBV30, the J gene TRBJ2-7, with D possibly being TRBD2 (6 bases). Germline loops: CDR1 GTSNPN, CDR2 SVGIG (reference sequence). The germline V and J ends were trimmed by 0 bases and 9 bases, with 9 bases remaining between them. The CDR3 is 11 amino acids. CDR3 bases: TGTGCCTGGAGTGTCGGGGGAGGGCAGTACTTC. Encoded protein: CAWSVGGGQYF.

V gene TRBV5-4 combines with J gene TRBJ2-1; the match to TRBD2 covers 11 bases. CDR1 and CDR2 from the germline V gene are SGHNT and YYREEE (reference sequence). V shed 4 bases and J 8 bases; nucleotides not matched to a gene: 8. The CDR3 runs 15 residues. CDR3 residues: CASSQTSGSWYEQFF. The CDR3 nucleotides read TGTGCCAGCAGCCAAACTAGCGGGAGTTGGTATGAGCAGTTCTTC.

This sequence joins TRBV15 and TRBJ1-5; TRBD1 agrees at 8 bases. CDR3 length: 15 amino acids. Germline CDR1 is LNHNV and CDR2 is YYDKDF (reference sequence). J was trimmed by 7 bases and V by 5 bases; bases with no gene match: 10. Here the CDR3 DNA reads TGTGCCACCAGCTATCGACAGGGGCGAGGGCAGCCCCAGCATTTT. Protein product: CATSYRQGRGQPQHF.

V usage is TRBV6-6 and J usage is TRBJ1-4; possibly TRBD1 for D (6 bases). The CDR3 runs 14 residues. CDR1 MNHNY and CDR2 SVGAGI come from the germline V gene (reference sequence). V was clipped by 2 bases and J by 8 bases, with 12 bases between them. The CDR3 region has the DNA TGTGCCAGCAGTTACATGGGACACAAGGAAAAACTGTTTTTT. Translated: CASSYMGHKEKLFF.

There are a few counts of this clone. J is TRBJ1-5 and V is TRBV30; D may be TRBD1 (5 bases). V dropped 2 bases and J dropped 7 bases, with 9 bases sitting between them. The CDR3 totals 12 residues. Germline CDR1 GTSNPN, CDR2 SVGIG (reference sequence). CDR3 sequence: CAWSQGLQPQHF. CDR3 DNA sequence: TGTGCCTGGAGTCAGGGTCTCCAGCCCCAGCATTTT.

This clone occurred a few times. Other nucleotide sequences from this sample produce the same CDR3. The V call is TRBV18, the J call TRBJ2-1, with 11 bases lining up with TRBD1. V trimming: 2 bases; J trimming: 8 bases; junction bases outside the gene matches: 2. The CDR3 runs to 14 residues. Germline CDR1 reads KGHSH; CDR2 reads LQKENI. This CDR3 reads CASSPGTGGDEQFF. CDR3 DNA sequence: TGTGCCAGCTCACCAGGGACAGGGGGTGATGAGCAGTTCTTC.

In this sample, this clone turned up a few times. The CDR3, as DNA: TGTGCCAGTAGTGGGACAGGGGGTTTTAGCAATCAGCCCCAGCATTTT. Protein sequence: CASSGTGGFSNQPQHF. This chain links TRBV19 with TRBJ1-5; 11 bases align to TRBD1. The germline CDR1 and CDR2 sequences are LNHDA and SQIVND (reference sequence). V shed 5 bases, J shed 0 bases, and the junction held 3 bases outside the gene matches. CDR3 size: 16 residues.

The rearrangement uses TRBV27 and TRBJ2-7, with D unresolved. This CDR3 contains 15 residues. Trimming took off 3 bases at V and 2 bases at J, with 14 bases between the two ends. The V gene's germline CDR1 is MNHEY and CDR2 SMNVEV (reference sequence). The CDR3 nucleotides read TGTGCCAGCAGTTTCGGCGGAACATTAGCCTACGAGCAGTACTTC. Its protein is CASSFGGTLAYEQYF.

This chain uses TRBV30 with TRBJ2-7; weak D call: TRBD1 (6 bases). This CDR3 comprises 16 residues. Germline-derived CDR1 and CDR2 are GTSNPN and SVGIG (reference sequence). The V and J ends lost 4 bases and 1 base respectively, with 20 bases between them. CDR3 coding DNA: TGTGCCTGGACCCGCAGAGGACAGACAATATCCTACGAGCAGTACTTC. Translating gives CAWTRRGQTISYEQYF.

This clone was found a few times. This chain links TRBV4-2 with TRBJ2-3; 11 positions match TRBD2. With 4 bases clipped from V and 2 bases from J, the junction kept 5 bases outside the gene matches. CDR3 length: 16 residues. Per germline, CDR1 LGHNA and CDR2 YNFKEQ. The CDR3 sequence is CASSPGLAELTDTQYF. Here the CDR3 DNA reads TGTGCCAGCAGCCCGGGACTAGCGGAACTCACAGATACGCAGTATTTT.

This clone has a handful of counts. The chain combines TRBV9 with TRBJ2-3; TRBD2 agrees at 7 bases. Unmatched junction bases numbered 16, after V lost 0 bases and J lost 0 bases. Germline V lookup: CDR1 SGDLS, CDR2 YYNGEE. The CDR3 spans 20 residues. The chain's CDR3 is CASSVGARGFLAASTDTQYF. In DNA form, the CDR3 reads TGTGCCAGCAGCGTAGGGGCAAGGGGCTTCCTAGCGGCTAGCACAGATACGCAGTATTTT.

This chain uses TRBV4-1 with TRBJ1-4, with 8 bases that match TRBD1. V trimming: 4 bases; J trimming: 10 bases; junction bases outside the gene matches: 14. CDR3 length: 16 amino acids. Germline CDR1 MGHRA, CDR2 YSYEKL. CDR3 coding DNA: TGCGCCAGCAGCCTTTCCCGGACAGGGCCTGCCGGAAAACTGTTTTTT. It is translated as CASSLSRTGPAGKLFF.

The chain recombines TRBV5-1 with TRBJ2-2; 8 nucleotides line up with TRBD2. V shed 5 bases, J shed 4 bases, and the junction held 7 bases outside the gene matches. From germline, CDR1 is SGHRS and CDR2 YFSETQ. This CDR3 region has 15 residues. The CDR3 bases are TGCGCCAGCAGTTCGGGGGGGGAGACCACCGGGGAGCTGTTTTTT. This sequence encodes CASSSGGETTGELFF. Variable domain in full (rest from reference TRBV5-1 and TRBJ2-2): KAGVTQTPRYLIKTRGQQVTLSCSPISGHRSVSWYQQTPGQGLQFLFEYFSETQRNKGNFPGRFSGRQFSNSRSEMNVSTLELGDSALYLCASSSGGETTGELFFGEGSRLTVL.

This chain links TRBV9 with TRBJ2-4; TRBD2 matches 7 bases. Germline-derived CDR1 and CDR2 are SGDLS and YYNGEE. This CDR3 contains 11 residues. V shed 3 bases, J shed 9 bases, and the junction held 0 bases outside the gene matches. CDR3 sequence reads: CASSAGGIQYF. The CDR3 nucleotides are TGTGCCAGCAGCGCGGGGGGCATTCAGTACTTC.

The chain is built from TRBV2 and TRBJ1-2, with 8 bases identical to TRBD1. V was clipped by 5 bases and J by 0 bases; unmatched bases: 8. The CDR3 extends over 16 amino acids. Germline V gives CDR1 SNHLY, CDR2 FYNNEI. The CDR3 DNA reads TGTGCCAGCAGTCGAGACAGGGGAATCCCTAACTATGGCTACACCTTC. Its protein product is CASSRDRGIPNYGYTF.

This chain joins TRBV7-2 and TRBJ1-5, with D unresolved. The germline V gene has CDR1 SGHTA and CDR2 FQGNSA. The V end lost 2 bases, the J end lost 6 bases, and 8 bases lay between the germline ends. This CDR3 contains 13 residues. The chain's CDR3 is CASSLTSGQPQHF. The CDR3 DNA reads as TGTGCCAGCAGCTTAACTTCGGGTCAGCCCCAGCATTTT.

This clone occurred a few times. The V call is TRBV6-5, the J call TRBJ2-3, with TRBD1 as a possible D gene (5 bases). The CDR3 contains 14 residues. Germline CDR1 is MNHEY and CDR2 is SVGAGI. Trimming left V 3 bases short and J 4 bases short, with 11 bases between. CDR3 amino acids: CASSYSRGADTQYF. The CDR3 DNA reads as TGTGCCAGCAGTTATAGTAGGGGCGCAGATACGCAGTATTTT.